These 10 T cell receptor delta chains were all obtained from the same sample, sequenced in a study of gamma-delta T cells after stem cell transplantation (dated by TCRdb to the mid-2010s). Receptor libraries were prepared by RT-PCR. Sequencing used an Illumina MiSeq. TCRdb reran clone calling on the public reads with CATT; rows sharing one DNA sequence were then combined. In this sample the table shows around 2,900 delta-chain clones, more than 4.5% of which occur a single time. In total, the top ten clones hold 35% of the sample. Input material: gamma-delta T cells. These receptor sequences come from a human donor. It is not recorded whose cells these are; they may come from a transplant donor.

This clone appeared a few times. TCRdb's protein, taken from a much larger clone, differs from this DNA's translation at residue 8, likely owing to a read error; the protein displayed comes from the DNA. The chain employs TRDV2 and TRDJ1; TRDD3 aligns across 7 bases. CDR3 length equals 16 residues. Germline CDR1 is GEAIGNYY and CDR2 is EKD. J lost 4 bases, V lost 3 bases, and 13 bases had no gene match. The CDR3 DNA sequence: TGTGCCTGTGACGTACTGGGGTATAATCTGGGCGATAAACTCATCTTT. Translating gives CACDVLGYNLGDKLIF.

A few counts support this clone. A read error is the likely source, as a far larger clone sits one nucleotide away. Other nucleotide sequences in the sample specify the same CDR3. The chain combines TRDV2 with TRDJ1; weak D call: TRDD3 (6 bases). Germline values: CDR1 GEAIGNYY, CDR2 EKD. This CDR3 contains 15 residues. The DNA of the CDR3 is TGTGCCTGTGACCTAGTTGGGGGCCGCACCGATAAACTCATCTTC. Encoded protein: CACDLVGGRTDKLIF.

This clone was recorded a few times. A read error is the likely source, as a far larger clone sits one nucleotide away. Other DNA variants within this sample encode the same CDR3. V is TRDV2 and J is TRDJ1; TRDD3 agrees at 13 bases. Germline V gives CDR1 GEAIGNYY, CDR2 EKD. V dropped 3 bases and J dropped 0; count of bases not matched to a gene: 9. The CDR3 length is 18 residues. In nucleotides, the CDR3 is TGTGCCTGTGACGCTGTACTGGGGGATACGCGGGACACCGATAAACTCATCTTT. This sequence encodes CACDAVLGDTRDTDKLIF.

This clone was counted a few times. A read error is likely here: a far larger clone is one base away. V and J are TRDV2 and TRDJ1; 9 nucleotides line up with TRDD3. The CDR3 length is 14 residues. Germline CDR1 is GEAIGNYY and CDR2 is EKD. The CDR3 loop reads CACDRLGESDKLTF. CDR3 coding DNA: TGTGCCTGTGACCGACTGGGGGAGTCCGATAAACTCACCTTT.

About this clone itself: This is likely an artifact of a read error, given a far larger clone one base away. Other nucleotide sequences in the sample specify the same CDR3. This chain joins TRDV2 and TRDJ1, with 11 nucleotides matching TRDD3. The CDR3 contains 25 residues. The V segment lost 0 bases and the J segment 5 bases; nucleotides outside the gene matches: 34. Germline assignment: CDR1 GEAIGNYY and CDR2 EKD. CDR3 amino acids: CACDTLNPPILGDKGPDRMTDKLIF. CDR3 DNA: TGTGCCTGTGACACCTTAAATCCTCCCATACTGGGGGATAAGGGACCAGACCGTATGACTGATAAACTCATCTTT.

Concerning this clone itself: TCRdb assigns this DNA the protein of a much larger clone, which departs from its translation at residue 6; this likely reflects a read error, and the protein shown comes from translating the DNA. CDR3 in amino acids: CACDSTWGILSSWDTRQMFF. The CDR3 nucleotides read TGTGCCTGTGACAGTACCTGGGGGATACTGAGCTCCTGGGACACCCGACAGATGTTTTTC. This chain links TRDV2 with TRDJ3, with 11 nucleotides matching TRDD3. V shed 2 bases, J shed 0 bases, and the junction held 8 bases outside the gene matches. CDR3 size: 20 residues. Germline V gene data show CDR1 as GEAIGNYY and CDR2 as EKD.

This clone has only a few counts. This probably arose from a read error, given a far larger clone one base away. CDR3 sequence reads: CACALLGDTNDKLIF. CDR3 nucleotide sequence: TGTGCCTGTGCCTTACTGGGGGATACGAATGATAAACTCATCTTT. The chain is built from TRDV2 and TRDJ1, with 13 bases that match TRDD3. Trimming at V came to 5 bases and at J to 5 bases, leaving 7 bases not matched to a gene. CDR3 length equals 15 residues. Per germline, CDR1 GEAIGNYY and CDR2 EKD.

Regarding this clone: This likely reflects a read error, since a far larger clone is one base away. The sample contains more than one DNA sequence encoding this CDR3. The V call is TRDV2, the J call TRDJ1; D remains ambiguous. The V end lost 0 bases, the J end lost 0 bases, and 10 bases lay between the germline ends. CDR1 and CDR2 from the germline V gene are GEAIGNYY and EKD. This CDR3 contains 15 residues. The CDR3 nucleotides are TGTGCCTGTGACACCATTGGTCTTCACACCGATAAACTCATCTTT. Encoded protein: CACDTIGLHTDKLIF.

In this sample, this clone turned up a few times. One base separates it from a far larger clone, so it is likely a read error. V is TRDV2 and J is TRDJ1; TRDD3 matches at 7 bases. Germline values: CDR1 GEAIGNYY, CDR2 EKD. The CDR3 sequence is 21 residues long. CDR3 amino acids: CACGTAGPPQGWGTHTDKLIF. The CDR3 nucleotides are TGTGCCTGTGGCACCGCGGGGCCGCCCCAGGGGTGGGGGACGCACACCGATAAACTCATCTTT.

This clone is medium-sized in the sample. The rearrangement links TRDV2 to TRDJ1; 12 positions match TRDD3. In germline, CDR1 is GEAIGNYY, CDR2 EKD. CDR3 length: 20 residues. The junction had 15 bases not matched to a gene; V was cut back by 0 bases and J by 2 bases. CDR3 sequence reads: CACDTVVLGDTRGRTDKLIF. Here the CDR3 DNA reads TGTGCCTGTGACACCGTTGTACTGGGGGATACCAGGGGTCGGACCGATAAACTCATCTTT.